The next 26 T cell receptor beta chains were all read from a single sample in a study of early T cells in non-severe SARS-CoV-2 infection. MiXCR was run by TCRdb on the 5' RACE reads, yielding one entry per CDR3 protein. This sample has more than 55,000 distinct CDR3 sequences, with around an eighth found just once. Sequenced: whole blood. These receptors all come from an adult who was a healthcare worker with PCR-confirmed SARS-CoV-2 infection or an uninfected control (not recorded which).

The CDR3 DNA sequence: TGTGCCAGCAGCCAACTTCAGACAGGGCGGCTAGCGGGGGGCAATGAGCAGTTCTTC. Protein: CASSQLQTGRLAGGNEQFF. The rearrangement links TRBV16 to TRBJ2-1, with 11 positions matching TRBD2. V lost 2 bases and J lost 6; bases outside the gene matches: 15. The CDR3 is 19 amino acids. The germline V gene has CDR1 KGHSY and CDR2 FQNENV.

This clonotype was counted ten times or more. This rearrangement joins TRBV12-3 or TRBV12-4 to TRBJ2-7, with D uncertain. This CDR3 contains 13 residues. Trimming stripped 4 bases from V and 3 bases from J, with 10 bases between. Here the CDR3 reads CASSSLPYYEQYF. In nucleotides, the CDR3 is TGTGCCAGCAGTTCCCTCCCCTACTACGAGCAGTACTTC.

This clonotype was counted many times. The chain combines TRBV27 with TRBJ1-2; D gene uncertain. This CDR3 comprises 13 residues. Germline-derived CDR1 and CDR2 are MNHEY and SMNVEV (reference sequence). V lost 1 base and J lost 8, with 11 bases in between. CDR3 protein: CASSLWGGQGYTF. CDR3 DNA: TGTGCCAGCAGTTTATGGGGAGGTCAAGGCTACACCTTC.

The chain carries TRBV12-3 or TRBV12-4 and TRBJ2-3, with TRBD2 matching over 9 bases. The J segment lost 2 bases and the V segment lost 7 bases, leaving 10 bases of the junction unmatched. The CDR3 is made up of 16 amino acids. As DNA, the CDR3 is TGTGCCAGCACCCTTAGCGGGGGCGGGAACACAGATACGCAGTATTTT. It encodes CASTLSGGGNTDTQYF.

This clonotype was detected only a few times. This sequence joins TRBV12-5 and TRBJ2-1; 8 bases fit TRBD1. Germline CDR1 reads LGHNT; CDR2 reads FRNRAP. The CDR3 length is 14 residues. With 7 bases clipped from V and 10 bases from J, the junction kept 12 bases outside the gene matches. The CDR3 sequence: CASALPDRDKEQFF. In DNA form, the CDR3 reads TGTGCTAGTGCCCTCCCGGACAGGGATAAGGAGCAGTTCTTC.

The chain uses TRBV6-2 or TRBV6-3 and TRBJ2-7; D is perhaps TRBD1 (5 bases). The CDR3 extends over 13 amino acids. CDR1 and CDR2 from the germline V gene are MNHEY and SVGEGT. V shed 7 bases and J shed 0 bases, with 10 bases lying between them. CDR3 sequence reads: CASNPGSSYEQYF. The DNA for the CDR3 is TGTGCCAGCAATCCAGGGTCCTCCTACGAGCAGTACTTC.

The chain links TRBV6-6 to TRBJ2-5, with D unresolved. Looked up from germline, CDR1 is MNHNY and CDR2 is SVGAGI (reference sequence). CDR3 length equals 14 residues. V shed 4 bases and J shed 4 bases, with 13 bases lying between them. CDR3: CASSSPASTETQYF. The CDR3 DNA reads as TGTGCCAGCAGTTCTCCCGCCTCAACAGAGACCCAGTACTTC.

This clonotype was counted many times. The chain carries TRBV20-1 and TRBJ2-1, with no clear D. Deletions cut 6 bases from V and 6 bases from J, with 12 bases between. CDR3 length: 12 residues. CDR1 DFQATT and CDR2 SNEGSKA come from the germline V gene (reference sequence). The DNA for the CDR3 is TGCAGTGCCCCGGACGCGCGCAATGAGCAGTTCTTC. Its translation is CSAPDARNEQFF.

The sample holds many counts of this clonotype. The chain is built from TRBV30 and TRBJ1-1; 9 bases agree with TRBD1. The CDR3 sequence is 15 residues long. Trimming cost V 2 bases and J 0 bases; bases outside gene matches: 4. Germline lookup yields CDR1 GTSNPN and CDR2 SVGIG (reference sequence). For the CDR3, the DNA is TGTGCCTGGAGTATTGGGGACAGGGTGAACACTGAAGCTTTCTTT. It encodes CAWSIGDRVNTEAFF.

This clonotype has just a few counts. This chain uses TRBV4-1 with TRBJ1-2; no reliable D call. The CDR3 runs to 16 residues. The ends were cut back, 2 bases at V and 3 bases at J, with 16 bases in the middle. The V gene's germline CDR1 is MGHRA and CDR2 YSYEKL. The CDR3 nucleotides are TGCGCCAGCAGCCAAACTTCGGACGGAGGATACTATGGCTACACCTTC. As protein: CASSQTSDGGYYGYTF.

Details on this clonotype: A much larger clone is a single base away; this may be a read error. The chain joins TRBV20-1 to TRBJ2-1, with D tentatively TRBD1 or TRBD2 (5 bases each). Germline V gene sequence: CDR1 DFQATT, CDR2 SNEGSKA (reference sequence). Trimming removed 5 bases from V and 4 bases from J, with 12 bases in between. The CDR3 length is 13 residues. The CDR3 protein is CSAVRGYYNEQFF. DNA of the CDR3: TGCAGTGCTGTTCGGGGCTATTACAATGAGCAGTTCTTC.

This clonotype was detected many times. The V and J genes are TRBV7-9 and TRBJ2-7; perhaps D is TRBD1 or TRBD2 (5 bases each). Germline CDR1 and CDR2: SEHNR and FQNEAQ (reference sequence). The CDR3 totals 13 residues. V dropped 2 bases and J dropped 5 bases, with 10 bases sitting between them. CDR3 coding DNA: TGTGCCAGCAGCTTAAGCAGGGACCACGAGCAGTACTTC. Protein sequence: CASSLSRDHEQYF.

V usage is TRBV7-9 and J usage is TRBJ2-7, with 8 positions matching TRBD2. Per the germline V gene, CDR1 is SEHNR and CDR2 is FQNEAQ (reference sequence). J lost 3 bases, V lost 4 bases, and 11 bases had no gene match. The CDR3 extends over 16 amino acids. Here the CDR3 reads CASSSREGRGFYEQYF. The CDR3 nucleotides read TGTGCCAGCAGCTCCCGGGAGGGCAGGGGCTTCTACGAGCAGTACTTC.

This clonotype was seen at least ten times. This sequence joins TRBV24-1 and TRBJ1-5, with D unresolved. CDR3 size: 13 residues. Germline lookup yields CDR1 KGHDR and CDR2 SFDVKD. Trimming took 7 bases from V and 2 from J, leaving 8 bases between them. The CDR3 loop reads CATSSGGNQPQHF. Here the CDR3 DNA reads TGTGCCACCAGCTCTGGCGGCAATCAGCCCCAGCATTTT.

This clonotype was counted ten times or more. This sequence joins TRBV18 and TRBJ2-6; 8 nucleotides agree with TRBD1. The trim removed 3 bases at V and 4 bases at J, leaving 20 bases unmatched. The CDR3 extends over 21 amino acids. Germline-derived CDR1 and CDR2 are KGHSH and LQKENI. The CDR3 protein is CASSPQPGAGGTRAGANVLTF. In DNA form, the CDR3 reads TGTGCCAGCTCACCTCAGCCCGGTGCAGGGGGCACCCGGGCCGGGGCCAACGTCCTGACTTTC.

To note about this clonotype: The junction and the germline gene differ at one end; a read error may be behind it. V gene TRBV29-1 combines with J gene TRBJ2-1; 7 positions match TRBD1. Germline CDR1 reads SQVTM; CDR2 reads ANQGSEA. The CDR3 is made up of 16 amino acids. CDR3 region: CSAEDGEQGIDNEQFF. The CDR3 DNA sequence: TGCAGCGCTGAAGATGGCGAACAGGGGATAGACAATGAGCAGTTCTTC.

This clonotype was observed at least ten times. This chain joins TRBV29-1 and TRBJ2-1; the match to TRBD1 covers 10 bases. V gave up 7 bases and J gave up 10 bases; unmatched junction bases: 10. CDR1 and CDR2 from the germline V gene are SQVTM and ANQGSEA. The CDR3 spans 13 residues. CDR3 region: CSARQGAVEEQFF. CDR3 DNA: TGCAGCGCCCGACAGGGGGCGGTTGAGGAGCAGTTCTTC.

This clonotype was seen a few times. The V call is TRBV29-1, the J call TRBJ1-2; D ambiguous. Germline CDR1 is SQVTM and CDR2 is ANQGSEA. This CDR3 contains 11 residues. Deletions cut 4 bases from V and 3 bases from J, with 6 bases between. For the CDR3, the DNA is TGCAGCGTTGCCCCTGACTATGGCTACACCTTC. It yields the protein CSVAPDYGYTF.

CDR3 coding DNA: TGTGCCAGCAGTGAAAGGGACAGGGTGTATACCGGGGAGCTGTTTTTT. Translated: CASSERDRVYTGELFF. V is TRBV2 and J is TRBJ2-2; TRBD1 matches 9 bases. This CDR3 comprises 16 residues. J was trimmed by 5 bases and V by 2 bases; bases with no gene match: 6. Looked up from germline, CDR1 is SNHLY and CDR2 is FYNNEI.

At least ten counts were recorded for this clonotype. The chain carries TRBV6-4 and TRBJ2-1, with D possibly called TRBD1 or TRBD2 (7 bases each). This CDR3 is 14 amino acids long. Germline loops: CDR1 MRHNA, CDR2 SNTAGT. V lost 2 bases and J lost 9, with 14 bases in between. The CDR3 sequence is CASSDGEGAGEQFF. The CDR3 bases are TGTGCCAGCAGTGACGGGGAGGGGGCTGGTGAGCAGTTCTTC.

Many counts were recorded for this clonotype. This chain uses TRBV11-2 with TRBJ2-3; D is ambiguous. The CDR3 has 12 residues. The V gene's germline CDR1 is SGHAT and CDR2 FQNNGV. Trimming took off 1 base at V and 4 bases at J, with 3 bases between the two ends. The CDR3 nucleotides are TGTGCCAGCAGCTTAGGGCCAGATACGCAGTATTTT. It specifies CASSLGPDTQYF. The full variable domain, in which reference TRBV11-2 and TRBJ2-3 provide the parts outside the CDR3, is EAGVAQSPRYKIIEKRQSVAFWCNPISGHATLYWYQQILGQGPKLLIQFQNNGVVDDSQLPKDRFSAERLKGVDSTLKIQPAKLEDSAVYLCASSLGPDTQYFGPGTRLTVL.

This clonotype appeared a few times. The chain links TRBV20-1 to TRBJ1-4; D may be TRBD1 (5 bases). CDR1 and CDR2 (germline): DFQATT, SNEGSKA (reference sequence). The CDR3 is 13 amino acids. The germline V and J ends were trimmed by 3 bases and 13 bases, with 18 bases remaining between them. The CDR3 reads CSARGPKGEGLFF. Written as DNA, the CDR3 is TGCAGTGCTAGGGGACCCAAAGGAGAAGGACTGTTTTTT.

This clonotype was detected a few times. The V gene is TRBV5-1, the J gene TRBJ2-7; D may be TRBD2 (6 bases). There are 15 residues in the CDR3. Trimming cost V 3 bases and J 3 bases, with 16 bases left between them. The germline V gene has CDR1 SGHRS and CDR2 YFSETQ. CDR3 in amino acids: CASSSGTGTHYEQYF. The CDR3 coding sequence is TGCGCCAGCAGCTCAGGGACTGGAACTCACTACGAGCAGTACTTC.

This chain joins TRBV29-1 and TRBJ2-3; 9 bases are shared with TRBD1. The CDR3 runs to 14 residues. The V segment lost 5 bases and the J segment 2 bases; nucleotides outside the gene matches: 5. Germline CDR1 SQVTM, CDR2 ANQGSEA. CDR3 region: CSVYGQGFTDTQYF. The CDR3, as DNA: TGCAGCGTTTACGGACAGGGGTTCACAGATACGCAGTATTTT.

The table lists this clonotype with many counts. The chain combines TRBV7-9 with TRBJ2-5, with D possibly being TRBD2 (5 bases). Germline V gives CDR1 SEHNR, CDR2 FQNEAQ (reference sequence). V lost 5 bases and J 5 bases, leaving 21 bases between the germline ends. This CDR3 comprises 16 residues. The CDR3 here is CASSPRLAGGEETQYF. The CDR3, as DNA: TGTGCCAGCAGCCCCAGATTGGCGGGTGGGGAGGAGACCCAGTACTTC.

The chain recombines TRBV6-6 with TRBJ2-1; 15 nucleotides agree with TRBD2. Germline V gene lookup returns CDR1 MNHNY and CDR2 SVGAGI (reference sequence). The CDR3 loop spans 16 amino acids. Trimming removed 10 bases from V and 7 bases from J; junction bases left unmatched: 11. The CDR3 here is CATARTSGGAGNEQFF. The CDR3, as DNA: TGTGCCACCGCCCGGACTAGCGGGGGGGCCGGGAATGAGCAGTTCTTC.